These 26 T cell receptor beta chains share one sample of origin, sequenced in a study of Graves' ophthalmopathy and Graves' hyperthyroidism. Transcripts of RNA were the source for amplifying TCR beta CDR3 regions. Second-round multiplex PCR came after first-round RT-PCR with HTBI primers. TCRdb itself ran the multiplex PCR reads through MiXCR, one entry per CDR3 protein. The repertoire holds 220,000 or so distinct CDR3 sequences, with roughly 21% as singletons. Sequenced: peripheral blood. The source is a woman aged 45 to 65 with Graves' ophthalmopathy.

In its sample, this clonotype was seen many times. V and J are TRBV29-1 and TRBJ1-1; D may be TRBD1 (5 bases). CDR3 size: 14 residues. CDR1 SQVTM and CDR2 ANQGSEA come from the germline V gene. V was shortened by 7 bases and J by 1 base, with 16 bases between the two germline ends. The CDR3 reads CSGRAGSSNTEAFF. The CDR3 DNA follows: TGCAGCGGCAGGGCGGGCTCCTCGAACACTGAAGCTTTCTTT.

This chain joins TRBV12-3 or TRBV12-4 and TRBJ1-6; D might be TRBD1 (5 bases). This CDR3 is built from 14 residues. Trimming removed 8 bases at V and 8 bases at J, with 16 bases between. Here the CDR3 DNA reads TGTGCCAGCCGCGAACATATGGGGGATTCACCCCTCCACTTT. This translates into CASREHMGDSPLHF.

This clonotype was seen repeatedly, ten times or more. Germline and junction disagree at one end, which may indicate a read error. The chain links TRBV28 to TRBJ2-5; a weak D match, TRBD2 (8 bases). In germline, CDR1 is MDHEN, CDR2 SYDVKM. The length of the CDR3 is 13 residues. CDR3 nucleotide sequence: TGTGCCAGCAGCTCAGGGGGTAGCGGGGCCCGTGGCTTC. It translates to CASSSGGSGARGF.

The table lists this clonotype with a few counts. The CDR3 loop is CASSGTGIRQETQYF. CDR3 in DNA: TGTGCCAGCAGTGGGACAGGGATCCGCCAAGAGACCCAGTACTTC. This chain uses TRBV6-1 with TRBJ2-5; 8 positions match TRBD1. Germline CDR1 is MNHNS and CDR2 is SASEGT. This CDR3 comprises 15 residues. V shed 4 bases and J 1 base; nucleotides not matched to a gene: 5.

This clonotype was seen only a few times. The genes are TRBV4-2 and TRBJ2-7, with D possibly matching TRBD1 (5 bases). Trimming cost V 0 bases and J 3 bases, with 9 bases left between them. From germline, CDR1 is LGHNA and CDR2 YNFKEQ. The CDR3 consists of 14 residues. The CDR3: CASSQELTVYEQYF. CDR3 nucleotide sequence: TGTGCCAGCAGCCAAGAATTGACAGTCTACGAGCAGTACTTC.

This clonotype occurred many times. The V and J genes are TRBV7-9 and TRBJ2-6; unclear D gene. Germline values: CDR1 SEHNR, CDR2 FQNEAQ (reference sequence). CDR3 length: 15 amino acids. Trimming pared 4 bases from V and 0 bases from J, leaving 7 bases between. The DNA of the CDR3 is TGTGCCAGCAGCTCCAGTAGCTCTGGGGCCAACGTCCTGACTTTC. Translating gives CASSSSSSGANVLTF.

The chain recombines TRBV28 with TRBJ1-5, with a tentative D call TRBD1 (5 bases). CDR1 is MDHEN, CDR2 SYDVKM, per germline. V was clipped by 5 bases and J by 7 bases, with 18 bases between them. The CDR3 totals 15 residues. In nucleotides, the CDR3 is TGTGCCAGCAGTGAAAACCAGGGTCGGGGGCAGCCCCAGCATTTT. It codes for CASSENQGRGQPQHF.

Ten or more counts support this clonotype. The V call is TRBV7-2, the J call TRBJ2-2; maybe TRBD2 (7 bases). Germline values: CDR1 SGHTA, CDR2 FQGNSA. The CDR3 loop spans 15 amino acids. V was trimmed by 5 bases and J by 5 bases, leaving 15 bases between them. CDR3 residues: CASSPGGGRTGELFF. DNA for the CDR3: TGTGCCAGCAGCCCCGGGGGCGGGAGAACCGGGGAGCTGTTTTTT.

At least ten counts were recorded for this clonotype. The CDR3 DNA reads TGTGCCAGTACTGCTGGGCTCCTTTACGGAGAGACCCAGTACTTC. This encodes CASTAGLLYGETQYF. This chain connects TRBV19 to TRBJ2-5; D remains unclear. Germline V CDR1 and CDR2: LNHDA, SQIVND (reference sequence). The V and J ends lost 7 bases and 4 bases respectively, with 19 bases between them. The CDR3 consists of 15 residues.

There are many counts of this clonotype. This chain links TRBV12-3 or TRBV12-4 with TRBJ1-2; 9 nucleotides line up with TRBD1. V trimming: 3 bases; J trimming: 8 bases; junction bases outside the gene matches: 19. The CDR3 contains 18 residues. In nucleotides, the CDR3 is TGTGCCAGCAGTTTTACCCTGGACAGGGGATCGAACGGGAAAGGCTACACCTTC. Amino acids: CASSFTLDRGSNGKGYTF.

This clonotype has a handful of counts. The J gene is TRBJ1-1, the V gene TRBV29-1; a weak D match, TRBD1 (6 bases). Trimming shortened V by 7 bases and J by 1 base, and 10 bases separated the two germline ends. Germline V gene lookup returns CDR1 SQVTM and CDR2 ANQGSEA. This CDR3 region has 12 residues. The CDR3 nucleotides read TGCAGCGCCGGACAGACGAACACTGAAGCTTTCTTT. This codes for CSAGQTNTEAFF.

The J gene is TRBJ1-6, the V gene TRBV4-1, with 8 bases matching TRBD1. This CDR3 comprises 16 residues. The J segment lost 6 bases and the V segment lost 4 bases, leaving 8 bases of the junction unmatched. Germline CDR1 MGHRA, CDR2 YSYEKL. DNA of the CDR3: TGCGCCAGCAGCCTCCAGGGTGGACAGGGTAATTCACCCCTCCACTTT. Protein product: CASSLQGGQGNSPLHF.

V and J are TRBV6-1 and TRBJ1-2; D gene uncertain. Between the trimmed V and J ends, which lost 6 bases and 8 bases, there was a span of 13 bases. In germline, CDR1 is MNHNS, CDR2 SASEGT. The CDR3 is 12 amino acids. Here the CDR3 DNA reads TGTGCCAGCAGCAATCGGGGTTGGGGCTACACCTTC. Translating gives CASSNRGWGYTF.

This clonotype was recorded at least ten times. V and J are TRBV14 and TRBJ1-1; D is undetermined. Trimming pared 2 bases from V and 2 bases from J, leaving 18 bases between. The CDR3 extends over 17 amino acids. CDR1 SGHDN and CDR2 FVKESK come from the germline V gene. In DNA form, the CDR3 reads TGTGCCAGCAGCCAAAGGTTGCGTCTGTTAAATAACACTGAAGCTTTCTTT. Translated: CASSQRLRLLNNTEAFF.

In this sample, this clonotype turned up many times. V and J are TRBV20-1 and TRBJ1-5; 8 nucleotides line up with TRBD1. This CDR3 is 13 amino acids long. Looked up from germline, CDR1 is DFQATT and CDR2 is SNEGSKA (reference sequence). V lost 1 base, J lost 7 bases, and 3 bases stayed unmatched. The CDR3 protein is CSARAGGAQPQHF. The CDR3 bases are TGCAGTGCTAGAGCAGGGGGCGCCCAGCCCCAGCATTTT.

This clonotype was picked up many times. The junction does not match germline at one end; this may be a read error. J is TRBJ2-2 and V is TRBV7-3, with TRBD2 as a possible D gene (6 bases). This CDR3 is 15 amino acids long. CDR1 is SGHTA and CDR2 is FQGTGA in the germline V gene. CDR3 residues: CASSRGLTNTGELFF. The CDR3 bases are TGTGCCAGCAGCCGAGGACTAACCAACACCGGGGAGCTGTTTTTC.

The chain joins TRBV11-2 to TRBJ2-7; D not resolved. Per germline, CDR1 SGHAT and CDR2 FQNNGV. The CDR3 has 16 residues. The V gene lost 3 bases and the J gene lost 0 bases, with 15 bases spanning the gap. The CDR3 region is CASSLLHLRSSYEQYF. DNA for the CDR3: TGTGCCAGCAGCTTGCTCCACCTGCGGAGCTCCTACGAGCAGTACTTC.

This clonotype was found many times. The V and J genes are TRBV2 and TRBJ2-6; possibly TRBD1 for D (5 bases). Germline V gives CDR1 SNHLY, CDR2 FYNNEI. The V gene lost 6 bases and the J gene lost 6 bases, with 6 bases spanning the gap. The CDR3 spans 12 residues. CDR3 DNA sequence: TGTGCCAGCAGGGACACGGCCAACGTCCTGACTTTC. Translation gives CASRDTANVLTF.

This clonotype was detected only a few times. A clone one base away is much larger, so this may be a read error. V usage is TRBV5-1 and J usage is TRBJ2-7; TRBD1 matches at 9 bases. V was pared by 4 bases and J by 5 bases, with 10 bases of the junction left unmatched. The CDR3 contains 15 residues. Germline-derived CDR1 and CDR2 are SGHRS and YFSETQ. CDR3 in amino acids: CASSLRTGVINEQYF. CDR3 bases: TGCGCCAGCAGCCTCCGGACAGGGGTCATCAACGAGCAGTACTTC.

This clonotype was picked up many times. CDR3 in DNA: TGTGCCAGCAGTGACTTACGACTAGCGGGAGACGAGCAGTACTTC. This translates into CASSDLRLAGDEQYF. The V and J genes are TRBV2 and TRBJ2-7; 12 bases agree with TRBD2. The CDR3 has 15 amino acids. Germline-derived CDR1 and CDR2 are SNHLY and FYNNEI. V shed 3 bases, J shed 5 bases, and the junction held 5 bases outside the gene matches.

This clonotype was found many times. The chain is built from TRBV9 and TRBJ1-1; no definite D call. V lost 0 bases and J lost 4, with 4 bases in between. The CDR3 length is 12 residues. Germline CDR1 SGDLS, CDR2 YYNGEE. The CDR3 loop reads CASSVGTTEAFF. Written as DNA, the CDR3 is TGTGCCAGCAGCGTAGGCACCACTGAAGCTTTCTTT.

This clonotype appeared many times. The chain joins TRBV29-1 to TRBJ1-1; the D is unclear. V was shortened by 4 bases and J by 1 base, with 10 bases between the two germline ends. Germline lookup yields CDR1 SQVTM and CDR2 ANQGSEA. This CDR3 spans 13 amino acids. CDR3 sequence: CSVAAGWNTEAFF. The CDR3 DNA reads TGCAGCGTTGCGGCAGGATGGAACACTGAAGCTTTCTTT.

At least ten counts were recorded for this clonotype. V is TRBV10-2 and J is TRBJ1-2; D remains unclear. The CDR3 spans 13 residues. The germline V gene has CDR1 WSHSY and CDR2 SAAADI. V lost 4 bases and J lost 4, with 10 bases in between. CDR3: CASSGGRPYGYTF. As DNA, the CDR3 is TGCGCCAGCAGTGGAGGAAGGCCCTATGGCTACACCTTC.

This clonotype was seen many times. DNA for the CDR3: TGTGCCAGCAGCCAAGCGGAGTCATGGTCACCCCTCCACTTT. This translates into CASSQAESWSPLHF. The chain is built from TRBV3-1 and TRBJ1-6; unclear D gene. The V end was cut by 1 base, the J end by 10 bases, with 11 bases between. Germline lookup yields CDR1 LGHDT and CDR2 YNNKEL (reference sequence). There are 14 residues in the CDR3.

This clonotype has a count of ten or more. The rearrangement uses TRBV6-5 and TRBJ2-7; the D gene is possibly TRBD2 (5 bases). Germline CDR1 MNHEY, CDR2 SVGAGI. The V end lost 6 bases, the J end lost 3 bases, and 12 bases lay between the germline ends. The CDR3 is made up of 13 amino acids. CDR3 in amino acids: CASSPGIYYEQYF. DNA of the CDR3: TGTGCCAGCAGCCCCGGGATTTACTACGAGCAGTACTTC.

V usage is TRBV28 and J usage is TRBJ1-5, with D tentatively TRBD1 (5 bases). The CDR3 has 14 residues. Trimming pared 5 bases from V and 6 bases from J, leaving 14 bases between. Germline values: CDR1 MDHEN, CDR2 SYDVKM. The CDR3 protein is CASSETGRGQPQHF. As DNA, the CDR3 is TGTGCCAGCAGTGAAACGGGGCGAGGTCAGCCCCAGCATTTT.